This record concerns one TCR beta chain sequence. Libraries were prepared by immunoSEQ multiplex PCR; TCRdb keeps only in-frame clonotypes and omits some of them. The table has tens of thousands of clones, 91% seen once. V was shortened by 6 bases and J by 3 bases, with 3 bases between the two germline ends. The CDR3 has 10 amino acids. Looked up from germline, CDR1 is LNHDA and CDR2 is SQIVND (reference sequence). This record belongs to a study of technical replicates of blood from four donors. The clonotype was recovered from a human donor in good health. Some clones in this sample may be carry-over from other donors' samples. The rearrangement joins TRBV19 to TRBJ2-7; no clear D gene. Sequencing was done on a sample of T cells isolated from PBMCs. CDR3 in amino acids: CASRYYEQYF. DNA for the CDR3: TGTGCCAGTAGATACTACGAGCAGTACTTC.